The 11 T cell receptor beta chains below come from one sample, sequenced in a study of CD8 T cells in Susac syndrome. RNA in amounts of about 0.5 to 1 ug was reverse transcribed with random hexamers. TCRdb ran MiXCR on the immunoSEQ multiplex PCR reads and lists one entry per CDR3 protein. The sample comprises some 150,000 distinct CDR3 sequences, over 95% of which are singletons, and roughly 0.15% rests with the top ten. The sample was CD8+ T cells from PBMCs. The receptors were gathered from a human donor with multiple sclerosis.

The V gene is TRBV7-8, the J gene TRBJ1-2; possibly TRBD1 for D (5 bases). Germline V gene lookup returns CDR1 SGHVS and CDR2 FQNEAQ. The V end was cut by 0 bases, the J end by 4 bases, with 21 bases between. There are 18 residues in the CDR3. In DNA, the CDR3 is TGTGCCAGCAGCTTAGCGGGCACCAGGGCCGGATATTTCTATGGCTACACCTTC. Translation gives CASSLAGTRAGYFYGYTF.

The V gene is TRBV3-1, the J gene TRBJ1-1; D gene unclear. V lost 2 bases and J lost 7, with 11 bases in between. The CDR3 extends over 13 amino acids. The germline gives CDR1 LGHDT, CDR2 YNNKEL (reference sequence). The CDR3 DNA sequence: TGTGCCAGCAGCCAACTCCCTCGGAATGAAGCTTTCTTT. Residues: CASSQLPRNEAFF.

The CDR3 DNA reads as TGTGCCAGCAGTTTATATATTGGGGGGCAGTTCAATGAGCAGTTCTTC. The encoded protein is CASSLYIGGQFNEQFF. The rearrangement uses TRBV27 and TRBJ2-1; the D gene could be TRBD1 or TRBD2 (6 bases each). Germline CDR1 reads MNHEY; CDR2 reads SMNVEV (reference sequence). The ends were cut back, 1 base at V and 6 bases at J, with 16 bases in the middle. The CDR3 extends over 16 amino acids.

The chain joins TRBV29-1 to TRBJ2-1; possibly TRBD1 for D (6 bases). Germline CDR1 SQVTM, CDR2 ANQGSEA. Trimming removed 1 base at V and 3 bases at J, with 7 bases between. The length of the CDR3 is 13 residues. The CDR3 here is CSVEGTVYNEQFF. CDR3 nucleotide sequence: TGCAGCGTTGAAGGGACAGTCTACAATGAGCAGTTCTTC.

This chain links TRBV7-9 with TRBJ2-5, with a weak D call TRBD1 (6 bases). Germline CDR1 and CDR2: SEHNR and FQNEAQ (reference sequence). Trimming shortened V by 4 bases and J by 3 bases, and 12 bases separated the two germline ends. CDR3 length: 14 residues. Here the CDR3 DNA reads TGTGCCAGCAGCTCCGCGAGGGGGAAAGAGACCCAGTACTTC. Protein: CASSSARGKETQYF.

This clonotype showed up just a few times. The V and J genes are TRBV27 and TRBJ1-5; D remains unclear. CDR3 length equals 13 residues. The germline gives CDR1 MNHEY, CDR2 SMNVEV (reference sequence). The V end lost 3 bases, the J end lost 6 bases, and 9 bases lay between the germline ends. The CDR3: CASSLAGSQPQHF. The CDR3 DNA reads TGTGCCAGCAGTTTGGCGGGTTCTCAGCCCCAGCATTTT.

The chain employs TRBV29-1 and TRBJ2-7; 10 positions agree with TRBD1. The CDR3 loop spans 14 amino acids. The junction had 4 bases not matched to a gene; V was cut back by 5 bases and J by 0 bases. Germline loops: CDR1 SQVTM, CDR2 ANQGSEA. The CDR3 coding sequence is TGCAGCGTTACCGGGACAGGGGACTCCTACGAGCAGTACTTC. This gives the protein CSVTGTGDSYEQYF.

The rearrangement joins TRBV12-3 or TRBV12-4 to TRBJ2-5; 11 positions agree with TRBD2. Unmatched junction bases numbered 11, after V lost 3 bases and J lost 2 bases. The CDR3 spans 18 residues. CDR3 residues: CASSLEGSSGGTQETQYF. The CDR3 nucleotides are TGTGCCAGCAGTTTGGAAGGATCTAGCGGGGGGACTCAAGAGACCCAGTACTTC.

V usage is TRBV27 and J usage is TRBJ1-1; D is undetermined. This CDR3 region has 14 residues. Germline assignment: CDR1 MNHEY and CDR2 SMNVEV (reference sequence). Trimming removed 6 bases at V and 0 bases at J, with 11 bases between. The CDR3 protein is CASRQLRVNTEAFF. CDR3 coding DNA: TGTGCCAGCAGACAACTTAGGGTGAACACTGAAGCTTTCTTT.

The chain links TRBV7-6 to TRBJ2-7; D possibly corresponds to TRBD1 (6 bases). The length of the CDR3 is 14 residues. V lost 1 base and J 5 bases, leaving 12 bases between the germline ends. Germline V gene lookup returns CDR1 SGHVS and CDR2 FNYEAQ. The CDR3 reads CASSLGPGDHEQYF. The CDR3 DNA follows: TGTGCCAGCAGCTTAGGGCCAGGGGACCACGAGCAGTACTTC.

This chain links TRBV12-3 or TRBV12-4 with TRBJ2-7; 8 bases match TRBD1. J gave up 2 bases and V 10 bases, and 4 bases lay outside the gene matches. The CDR3 loop spans 12 amino acids. The CDR3 region is CAIGTGPYEQYF. As DNA, the CDR3 is TGTGCCATCGGGACAGGACCCTACGAGCAGTACTTC.